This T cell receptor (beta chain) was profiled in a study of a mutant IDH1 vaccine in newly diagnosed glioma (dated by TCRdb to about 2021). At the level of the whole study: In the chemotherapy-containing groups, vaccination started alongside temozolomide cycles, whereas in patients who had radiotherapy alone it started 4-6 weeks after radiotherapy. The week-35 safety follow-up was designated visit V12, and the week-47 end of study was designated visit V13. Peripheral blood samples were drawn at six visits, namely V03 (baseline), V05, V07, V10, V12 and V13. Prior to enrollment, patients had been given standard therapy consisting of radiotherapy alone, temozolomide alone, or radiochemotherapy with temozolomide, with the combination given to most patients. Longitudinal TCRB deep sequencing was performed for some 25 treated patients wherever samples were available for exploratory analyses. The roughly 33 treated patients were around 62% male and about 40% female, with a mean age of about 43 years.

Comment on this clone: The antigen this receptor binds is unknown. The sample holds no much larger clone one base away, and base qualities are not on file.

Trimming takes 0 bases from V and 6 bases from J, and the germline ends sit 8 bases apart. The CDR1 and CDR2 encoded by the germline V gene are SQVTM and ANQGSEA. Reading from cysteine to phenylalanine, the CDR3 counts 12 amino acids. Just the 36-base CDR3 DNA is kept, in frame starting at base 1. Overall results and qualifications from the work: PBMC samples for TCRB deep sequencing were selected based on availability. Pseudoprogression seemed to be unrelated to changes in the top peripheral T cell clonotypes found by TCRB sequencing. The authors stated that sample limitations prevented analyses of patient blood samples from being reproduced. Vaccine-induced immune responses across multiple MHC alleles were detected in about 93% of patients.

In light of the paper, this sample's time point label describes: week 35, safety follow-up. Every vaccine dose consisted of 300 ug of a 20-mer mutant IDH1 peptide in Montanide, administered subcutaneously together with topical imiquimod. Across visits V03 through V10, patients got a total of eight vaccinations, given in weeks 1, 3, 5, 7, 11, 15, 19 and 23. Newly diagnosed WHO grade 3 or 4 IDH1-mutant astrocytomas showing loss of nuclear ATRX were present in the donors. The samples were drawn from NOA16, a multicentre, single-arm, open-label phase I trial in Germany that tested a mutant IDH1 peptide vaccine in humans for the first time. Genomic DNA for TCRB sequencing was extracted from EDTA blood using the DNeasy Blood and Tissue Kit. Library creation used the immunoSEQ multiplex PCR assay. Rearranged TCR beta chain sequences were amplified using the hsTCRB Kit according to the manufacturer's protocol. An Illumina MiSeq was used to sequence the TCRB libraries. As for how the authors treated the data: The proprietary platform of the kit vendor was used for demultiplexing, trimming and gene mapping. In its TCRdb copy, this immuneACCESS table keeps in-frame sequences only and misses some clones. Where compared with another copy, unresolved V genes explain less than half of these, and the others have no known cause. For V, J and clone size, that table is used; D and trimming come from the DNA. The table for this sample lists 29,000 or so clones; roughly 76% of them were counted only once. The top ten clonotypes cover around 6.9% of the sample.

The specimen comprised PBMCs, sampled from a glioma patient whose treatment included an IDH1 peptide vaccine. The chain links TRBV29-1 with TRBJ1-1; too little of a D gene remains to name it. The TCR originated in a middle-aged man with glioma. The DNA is TGCAGCGTTGAAGAGGTCGGGGCTGAAGCTTTCTTT. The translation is CSVEEVGAEAFF.